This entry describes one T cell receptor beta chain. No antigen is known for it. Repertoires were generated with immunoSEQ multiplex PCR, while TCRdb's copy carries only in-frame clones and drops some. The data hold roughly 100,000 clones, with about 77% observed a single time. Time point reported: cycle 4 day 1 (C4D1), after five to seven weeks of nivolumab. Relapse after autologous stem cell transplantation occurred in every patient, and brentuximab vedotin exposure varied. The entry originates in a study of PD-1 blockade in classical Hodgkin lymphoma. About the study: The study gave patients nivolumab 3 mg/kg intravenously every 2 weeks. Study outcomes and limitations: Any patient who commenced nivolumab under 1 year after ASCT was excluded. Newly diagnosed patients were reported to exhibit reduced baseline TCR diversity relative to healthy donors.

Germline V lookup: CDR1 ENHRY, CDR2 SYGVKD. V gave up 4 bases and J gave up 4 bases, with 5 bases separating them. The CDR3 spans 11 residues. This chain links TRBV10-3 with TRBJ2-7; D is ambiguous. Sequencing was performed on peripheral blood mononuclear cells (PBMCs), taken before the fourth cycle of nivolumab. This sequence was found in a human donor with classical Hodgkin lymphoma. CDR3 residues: CAISGGYEQYF. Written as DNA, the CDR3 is TGTGCCATCAGTGGAGGTTACGAGCAGTACTTC.